This TCR beta chain was obtained from a study of T cell responses to AZD1222 COVID-19 vaccine (dated by TCRdb to about 2021). A note on the overall study: AZD1222 recipients given second doses at about 4 weeks or at about 12 weeks were pooled, since spike-specific TCR depth and breadth were not found to differ between the two schedules. A total of 233 trial participants underwent TCR sequencing, of whom roughly 210 had received two doses of AZD1222 and some 25 had received two doses of the MenACWY control vaccine. Trial participants were enrolled by age into subgroups of 18-55, 56-69 and 70-plus years, and 148, 28 and 57 TCR-sequenced participants, respectively, were included in these subgroups. What the authors observed across the whole study: The 56-69-year group was small, and its depth increase did not reach significance, likely because of low power. Spike-specific TCR breadth and depth rose significantly after two AZD1222 doses compared with day 0 and with MenACWY recipients. Because no samples from the day 14 peak response were available, repertoires could be characterized only after the peak T cell response. The whole spike protein was spanned by vaccine-associated CD4 TCRs, and dominant responses were seen in regions 160-218 and 743-854. Nearly half of unique spike-specific TCRs reportedly recognized epitopes outside regions mutated in the B.1.351 and B.1.1.7 variants. Most participants were white British and females outnumbered males, and the authors suggested that clonal diversity may have been underestimated. Conclusions about previously exposed vaccinees were limited because only a handful of AZD1222 recipients were SARS-CoV-2 seropositive at baseline.

As concerns this clone: Its antigen remains unidentified. Base-call qualities are not available, and no considerably larger clone is one nucleotide away.

Reading the label with the study, this specimen's time point is: baseline before first vaccination. Samples from vaccinated people were obtained from the UK trials COV001 and COV002, which included a single-blind randomized controlled phase 2/3 trial of AZD1222 (ChAdOx1 nCoV-19) in healthy adults. For TCRbeta chain sequencing, PBMC samples from trial participants were taken at day 0 and at day 28 after the second dose. From the cysteine through the phenylalanine, the CDR3 covers 13 amino acids. The retained sequence is limited to the CDR3, 39 bases, with the frame set at the first base. The V end loses 0 bases and the J end loses 11 bases, and a stretch of 11 bases separates them. Reading the germline V gene gives CDR1 SGHTA and CDR2 FQGNSA. The CDR3 regions of human TCRbeta chains were analyzed by immunosequencing. In the original analysis: TCRs in the repertoires were compared against a reference library of SARS-CoV-2-specific TCRs that had been generated with the MIRA antigen-specificity platform. Breadth meant the fraction of unique TCRs that were SARS-CoV-2-associated, whereas depth meant the fraction of total T cells that were SARS-CoV-2-associated. Each spike-specific TCR was assigned to its reactive spike region and to a CD4 or CD8 class using the MIRA data. Log10-transformed breadth and depth values were compared by one-way ANOVA with Sidak's multiple comparisons tests. TCRdb took this table from immuneACCESS and kept in-frame rearrangements with V and J called. Such tables lack part of the clones; where checked against another copy, unresolved V genes explain under half of the gap, and the rest is unexplained. V, J and clone size were drawn from that table, and D and trimming were deduced from the DNA. Counted in this sample were about 150,000 clones; over 75% of them appeared once. About 1.5% of the sample comes from the top ten.

The clonotype comes from an adult in good health. The sample here was peripheral blood, taken on day 0 of AZD1222 vaccination. The receptor chain draws on TRBV7-2 and TRBJ1-5, with the identity of the D gene unclear. The DNA sequence is as follows: TGTGCCAGCAGCTTAGCGCCTGGAGCGGCCCAGCATTTT. Its product reads: CASSLAPGAAQHF.